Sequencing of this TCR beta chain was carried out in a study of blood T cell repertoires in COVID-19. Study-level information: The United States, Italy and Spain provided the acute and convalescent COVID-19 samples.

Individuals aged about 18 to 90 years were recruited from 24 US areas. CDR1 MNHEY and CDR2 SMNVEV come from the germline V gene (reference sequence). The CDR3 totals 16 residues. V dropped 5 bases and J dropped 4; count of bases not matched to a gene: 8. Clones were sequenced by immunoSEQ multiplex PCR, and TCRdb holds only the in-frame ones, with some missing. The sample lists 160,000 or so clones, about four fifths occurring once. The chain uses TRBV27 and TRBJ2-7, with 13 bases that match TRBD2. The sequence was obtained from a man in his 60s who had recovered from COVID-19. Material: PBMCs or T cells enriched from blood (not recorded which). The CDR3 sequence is CASSPTSGRARYEQYF. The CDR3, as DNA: TGTGCCAGCAGTCCAACTAGCGGGAGGGCCCGATACGAGCAGTACTTC.